This T cell receptor beta chain was retrieved from a study of T cells after yellow fever vaccination. V lost 4 bases, J lost 1 base, and 9 bases stayed unmatched. The CDR3 spans 17 residues. The V gene's germline CDR1 is SEHNR and CDR2 FQNEAQ (reference sequence). The sample holds many counts of this clonotype. TCRdb analysed the 5' RACE reads with MiXCR anew, one entry per CDR3 protein. The repertoire holds 150,000 or so distinct CDR3 sequences, with about 6.2% as singletons. The receptor comes from a man between 25 and 39 years old who received the YFV17D yellow fever vaccine. Specimen: CD4+ T cells sorted from PBMCs, collected 10 days after the yellow fever booster vaccination. This rearrangement joins TRBV7-9 to TRBJ1-5; 8 positions agree with TRBD1. Here the CDR3 DNA reads TGTGCCAGCAGCTCCTCGGACAGGGAGGGAAGCAATCAGCCCCAGCATTTT. Its protein is CASSSSDREGSNQPQHF.